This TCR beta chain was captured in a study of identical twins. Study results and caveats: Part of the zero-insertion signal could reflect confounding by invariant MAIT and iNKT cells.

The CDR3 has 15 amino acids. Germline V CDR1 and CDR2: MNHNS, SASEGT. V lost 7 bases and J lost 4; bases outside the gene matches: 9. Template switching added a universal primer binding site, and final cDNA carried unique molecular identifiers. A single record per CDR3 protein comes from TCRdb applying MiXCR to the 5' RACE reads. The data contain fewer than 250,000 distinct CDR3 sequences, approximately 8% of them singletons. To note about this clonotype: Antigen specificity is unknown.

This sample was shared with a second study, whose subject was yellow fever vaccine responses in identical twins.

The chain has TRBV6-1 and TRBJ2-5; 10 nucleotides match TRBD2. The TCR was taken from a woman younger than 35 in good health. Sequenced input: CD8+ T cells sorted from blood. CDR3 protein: CASTPSGRAGETQYF. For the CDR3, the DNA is TGTGCCAGCACCCCCAGCGGGAGGGCCGGAGAGACCCAGTACTTC.